This record covers a single T cell receptor beta chain. What antigen it recognizes has not been identified. Base qualities are missing; no much larger clone stands one base away. The CDR3, cysteine through phenylalanine, is 11 amino acids long. Of the read, only the CDR3 DNA is kept; its 33 bases are in frame from base 1. The germline V gene provides CDR1 SNHLY and CDR2 FYNNEI. Deletion took 6 bases off V and 11 bases off J, with a span of 13 bases between the germline ends. Library preparation used the immunoSEQ multiplex PCR assay. To provide template for TCR sequencing, every sample had RNA extracted and reverse transcribed into cDNA. First-strand cDNA was synthesized with SuperScript III using a 2:1 mix of oligo-dT and random hexamers. A synthetic immune receptor repertoire was used to assess amplification bias, and residual bias was removed computationally. The source study handled its data this way. After raw reads were preprocessed to remove errors, the CDR3 was defined following IMGT conventions as running from the conserved cysteine to phenylalanine. Clonality was computed as 1 minus the Shannon entropy, with the entropy normalized by log2 of the number of productive unique TCRs. CD4 or CD8 identity of scalp clones was inferred by cross-referencing scalp TCRbeta sequences with sorted blood CD4 and CD8 repertoires. The clones in this table, taken by TCRdb from immuneACCESS, are in-frame only. Not every clone is retained; where verified, under half of the shortfall comes from an unresolved V gene, and the cause of the rest is unknown. For V, J and clone size, that table is used; D and trimming come from the DNA. The sample records approximately 89,000 clones, around two fifths of which are singletons. The top ten clones comprise 0.75% to 0.9% of the sample.

These data are taken from a study of CD8+ T cells in alopecia areata (dated by TCRdb to 2016 to 2019). Regarding the study in general: The treated patients, all with moderate-to-severe alopecia areata, were enrolled in an open-label pilot trial of oral tofacitinib given at 5 to 10 mg twice daily. Scalp tissue and sorted CD4+ and CD8+ peripheral blood T cells from patchy and totalis/universalis alopecia areata patients and from healthy controls were covered by human TCRbeta sequencing. The RNA source kit depended on sample type: the PAXgene miRNA kit for fixed scalp, the miRNeasy kit for PBMCs, and the RNeasy kit for mouse skin. Patients stayed on tofacitinib for 6 to 18 months and then had 6 months of follow-up off drug so that delayed response and recurrence could be assessed. Scalp clonality was compared among normal scalp (n=4), patchy alopecia areata scalp (n=8), and alopecia totalis/universalis scalp (n=8). TCRbeta CDR3 regions were amplified by immunoSEQ multiplex PCR with 35 Vbeta forward and 13 Jbeta reverse primers. Biopsies were taken from tofacitinib-treated patients at baseline and again at 4 and 24 weeks into treatment, and several of those patients also had a later scalp biopsy. The study used high-throughput TCRbeta sequencing to examine T cell clonal expansion in alopecia areata, in both the C3H/HeJ mouse model and human patients. Study-wide conclusions, independent of this receptor: Compared with normal scalp, lesional scalp had higher clonality and more expanded CD8+ clones, particularly in alopecia totalis/universalis, a pattern that suggests antigenic drive. Compared with mice, TCR sequences shared between patients were less clear, possibly partly because of HLA diversity across the patient population. Unlike mouse skin, where gammadelta T cells dominate, normal human skin contains resident alphabeta T cells that get sequenced too, which complicates analysis of the scalp TCR repertoire.

From alopecia areata patients, peripheral blood was collected along with lesional scalp punch biopsies. PBMCs were separated by density centrifugation and stained for CD3, CD4 and CD8, after which CD4+ and CD8+ T cells were sorted on a FACSAria. The sequenced material came from CD4+ T cells sorted from blood. This chain joins TRBV2 to TRBJ2-5, with the D gene call left open. This clonotype was obtained from a human donor with alopecia areata. The bases read TGTGCCAGCAGCCTACTGGTCCCTCAGTACTTC. Translated, it reads CASSLLVPQYF.